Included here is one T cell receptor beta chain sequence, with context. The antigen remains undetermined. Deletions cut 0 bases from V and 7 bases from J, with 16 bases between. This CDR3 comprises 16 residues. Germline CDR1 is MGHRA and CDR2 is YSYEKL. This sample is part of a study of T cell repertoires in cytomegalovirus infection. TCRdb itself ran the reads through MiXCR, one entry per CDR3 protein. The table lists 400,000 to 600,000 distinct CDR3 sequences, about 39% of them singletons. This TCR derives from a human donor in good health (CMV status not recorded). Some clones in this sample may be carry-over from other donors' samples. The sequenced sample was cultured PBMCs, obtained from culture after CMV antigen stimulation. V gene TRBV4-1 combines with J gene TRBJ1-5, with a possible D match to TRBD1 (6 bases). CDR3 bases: TGCGCCAGCAGCCAAGATCGGAGGGGGTATGGACAGCCCCAGCATTTT. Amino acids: CASSQDRRGYGQPQHF.